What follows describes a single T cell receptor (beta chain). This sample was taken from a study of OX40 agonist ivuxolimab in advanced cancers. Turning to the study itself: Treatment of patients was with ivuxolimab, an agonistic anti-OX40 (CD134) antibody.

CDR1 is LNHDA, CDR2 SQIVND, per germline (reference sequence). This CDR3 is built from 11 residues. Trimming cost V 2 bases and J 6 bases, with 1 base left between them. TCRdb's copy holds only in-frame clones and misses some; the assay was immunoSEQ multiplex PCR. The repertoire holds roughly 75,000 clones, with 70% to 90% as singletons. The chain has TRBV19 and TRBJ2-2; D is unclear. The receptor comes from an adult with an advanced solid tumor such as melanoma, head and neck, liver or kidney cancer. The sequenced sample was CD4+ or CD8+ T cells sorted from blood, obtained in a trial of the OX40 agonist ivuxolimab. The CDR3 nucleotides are TGTGCCAGTAGTATATCCGGGGAGCTGTTTTTT. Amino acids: CASSISGELFF.